These 8 T cell receptor beta chains originate from one sample sequenced in a study of control samples from healthy donors and cancer patients. Data came from immunoSEQ multiplex PCR; TCRdb stores just in-frame clones and leaves some out. This table holds around 120,000 clones, about 95% found once. Sample: blood. Receptor source: a man aged 25 to 40 in good health.

This clone has a handful of counts. This rearrangement joins TRBV7-2 to TRBJ2-7; D remains unclear. The CDR3 extends over 11 amino acids. CDR1 SGHTA and CDR2 FQGNSA come from the germline V gene. V was shortened by 1 base and J by 9 bases, with 7 bases between the two germline ends. CDR3 loop: CASSLGTRQYF. The CDR3 DNA reads TGTGCCAGCAGCTTAGGTACCAGGCAGTACTTC.

About this clone itself: A read error may account for a junction end that differs from germline. This chain links TRBV4-1 with TRBJ2-7, with D maybe TRBD1 (6 bases). Germline-derived CDR1 and CDR2 are MGHRA and YSYEKL. The CDR3 runs 12 residues. CDR3 DNA sequence: TGCGCCAGCAGCCAGAGACAGGAAATCCTCGTTTTC. It translates to CASSQRQEILVF.

The table lists this clone with a few counts. The rearrangement uses TRBV6-6 and TRBJ1-2; D unresolved. The CDR3 is 15 amino acids. In germline, CDR1 is MNHNY, CDR2 SVGAGI (reference sequence). V was trimmed by 0 bases and J by 4 bases, leaving 12 bases between them. CDR3 residues: CASSYSITASYGYTF. The CDR3 DNA reads TGTGCCAGCAGTTACTCGATAACAGCTTCCTATGGCTACACCTTC.

The V and J genes are TRBV10-3 and TRBJ2-1, with 8 bases lining up with TRBD2. J gave up 4 bases and V 11 bases, and 10 bases lay outside the gene matches. Germline lookup yields CDR1 ENHRY and CDR2 SYGVKD. The CDR3 has 14 amino acids. CDR3 nucleotides: TGTGCCCTAAGACCGGGACTAGGGTACAATGAGCAGTTCTTC. Translation: CALRPGLGYNEQFF.

Only a few counts were recorded for this clone. As DNA, the CDR3 is TGTGCCAGCAGCCCCGGACAGGGGCCAAATGAGCAGTTCTTC. This translates into CASSPGQGPNEQFF. The V gene is TRBV6-6, the J gene TRBJ2-1; 9 bases map to TRBD1. The V segment lost 6 bases and the J segment 7 bases; nucleotides outside the gene matches: 7. The CDR3 extends over 14 amino acids. The germline gives CDR1 MNHNY, CDR2 SVGAGI (reference sequence).

The V call is TRBV5-1, the J call TRBJ1-5, with D uncertain. CDR1 SGHRS and CDR2 YFSETQ come from the germline V gene. V lost 4 bases and J lost 7, with 12 bases in between. CDR3 length: 13 residues. CDR3 nucleotide sequence: TGCGCCAGCAGCCCGCAGGTCGGGCAGCCCCAGCATTTT. This codes for CASSPQVGQPQHF.

This chain connects TRBV6-5 to TRBJ2-1; D is uncertain. CDR1 and CDR2 from the germline V gene are MNHEY and SVGAGI. The CDR3 sequence is 11 residues long. V lost 7 bases to trimming and J lost 3 bases, with 4 bases between them. The CDR3 protein is CASTFYNEQFF. In DNA, the CDR3 is TGTGCCAGCACCTTCTACAATGAGCAGTTCTTC.

The gene calls are TRBV6-1 and TRBJ1-5; D possibly corresponds to TRBD1 (6 bases). This CDR3 has 14 residues. Trimming removed 0 bases from V and 5 bases from J, with 8 bases in between. Germline-derived CDR1 and CDR2 are MNHNS and SASEGT. CDR3 amino acids: CASSEAGGYQPQHF. CDR3 coding DNA: TGTGCCAGCAGTGAAGCAGGGGGATATCAGCCCCAGCATTTT.